This record covers a single T cell receptor (beta chain). This specimen comes from a study of blood T cell repertoires in COVID-19. Repertoires were generated with immunoSEQ multiplex PCR, while TCRdb's copy carries only in-frame clones and drops some. The table lists around 400,000 clones, 80% to 90% of them singletons. Germline V CDR1 and CDR2: SEHNR, FQNEAQ (reference sequence). The V gene lost 5 bases and the J gene lost 3 bases, with 14 bases spanning the gap. The CDR3 loop spans 15 amino acids. The receptor comes from a woman in her thirties with COVID-19, enrolled during active disease. The specimen was peripheral blood. The chain employs TRBV7-9 and TRBJ2-4; D perhaps matches TRBD2 (5 bases). CDR3 coding DNA: TGTGCCAGCAGCCCCAGTAGCGAATACAAAAACATTCAGTACTTC. Protein product: CASSPSSEYKNIQYF.